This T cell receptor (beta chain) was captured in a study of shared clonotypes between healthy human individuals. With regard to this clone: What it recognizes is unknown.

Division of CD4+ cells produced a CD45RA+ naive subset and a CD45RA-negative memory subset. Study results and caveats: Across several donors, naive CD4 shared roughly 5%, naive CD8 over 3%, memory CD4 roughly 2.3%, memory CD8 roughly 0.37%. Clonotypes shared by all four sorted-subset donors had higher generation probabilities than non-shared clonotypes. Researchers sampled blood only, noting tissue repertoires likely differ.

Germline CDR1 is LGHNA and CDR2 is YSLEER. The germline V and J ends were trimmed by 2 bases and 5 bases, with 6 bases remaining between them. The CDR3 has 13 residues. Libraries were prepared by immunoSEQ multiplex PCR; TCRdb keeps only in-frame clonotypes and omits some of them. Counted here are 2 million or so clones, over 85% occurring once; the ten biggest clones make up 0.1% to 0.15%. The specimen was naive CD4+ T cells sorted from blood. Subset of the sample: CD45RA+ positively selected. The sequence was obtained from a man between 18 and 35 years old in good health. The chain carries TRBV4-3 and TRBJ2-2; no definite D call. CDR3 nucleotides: TGCGCCAGCAGCCAAAGGTTGACCGGGGAGCTGTTTTTT. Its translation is CASSQRLTGELFF.